This passage covers 14 T cell receptor beta chains from one sample sequenced in a study of T cells after posttransplantation cyclophosphamide. Control samples came 1 year after myeloablative marrow transplants with methotrexate plus calcineurin inhibitor. Profiling relied on immunoSEQ multiplex PCR, and the TCRdb table lists in-frame clones only, not all of them. The sample includes some 14,000 clones, 80% to 85% of them seen just once. The specimen comprised PBMCs, sampled less than 400 days after allogeneic stem cell transplant with calcineurin inhibitor and methotrexate. Receptors were obtained from a male patient younger than 30 who received an allogeneic stem cell transplant from a related donor, was CMV-positive, and had no GVHD. A subset of T cells may come from the graft donor.

The V call is TRBV25-1, the J call TRBJ1-2, with D hard to call. This CDR3 is built from 14 residues. Germline V gives CDR1 MGHDK, CDR2 SYGVNS. Deletions cut 4 bases from V and 3 bases from J, with 12 bases between. The CDR3 DNA follows: TGTGCCAGCAGTGCCCCAGCGTCCCACTATGGCTACACCTTC. Amino acids: CASSAPASHYGYTF.

This chain uses TRBV12-5 with TRBJ2-1; TRBD2 agrees at 15 bases. The CDR3 totals 16 residues. The J segment lost 6 bases and the V segment lost 1 base, leaving 1 base of the junction unmatched. Germline CDR1 reads LGHNT; CDR2 reads FRNRAP. DNA of the CDR3: TGTGCTAGTGGTTTGGGGACTAGCGGGAGGGCCAATGAGCAGTTCTTC. It codes for CASGLGTSGRANEQFF.

This clone was seen just once. The V gene is TRBV28, the J gene TRBJ1-5; 7 bases match TRBD1. J lost 0 bases, V lost 3 bases, and 5 bases had no gene match. CDR3 length: 16 residues. Per the germline V gene, CDR1 is MDHEN and CDR2 is SYDVKM. As DNA, the CDR3 is TGTGCCAGCAGTTTCAAGACAGGGTATAGCAATCAGCCCCAGCATTTT. Protein product: CASSFKTGYSNQPQHF.

Here the CDR3 DNA reads TGCGCCAGCAGACGGACAGGGGGTGAAAAACTGTTTTTT. Translation: CASRRTGGEKLFF. The chain joins TRBV5-1 to TRBJ1-4; 10 nucleotides match TRBD1. Per germline, CDR1 SGHRS and CDR2 YFSETQ. The CDR3 is made up of 13 amino acids. The junction had 2 bases not matched to a gene; V was cut back by 5 bases and J by 7 bases.

This clone has a single count. This chain links TRBV6-1 with TRBJ1-2; TRBD1 aligns across 7 bases. There are 15 residues in the CDR3. The V gene end was trimmed by 5 bases and the J gene end by 0 bases; junction bases not matched to a gene: 6. Germline V gene sequence: CDR1 MNHNS, CDR2 SASEGT. In DNA form, the CDR3 reads TGTGCCAGCAGTTTCGGGACAGAAGCTAACTATGGCTACACCTTC. Translation: CASSFGTEANYGYTF.

The rearrangement joins TRBV7-8 to TRBJ2-3, with a weak D call TRBD1 (5 bases). With 4 bases removed from V and 1 base from J, the gap between germline ends came to 15 bases. This CDR3 contains 16 residues. In germline, CDR1 is SGHVS, CDR2 FQNEAQ. This CDR3 is CASSSDSFRGTDTQYF. The DNA of the CDR3 is TGTGCCAGCAGCTCCGACAGCTTCAGGGGCACAGATACGCAGTATTTT. The full variable domain, rest sourced from reference TRBV7-8 and TRBJ2-3, is GAGVSQSPRYKVAKRGQDVALRCDPISGHVSLFWYQQALGQGPEFLTYFQNEAQLDKSGLPSDRFFAERPEGSVSTLKIQRTQQEDSAVYLCASSSDSFRGTDTQYFGPGTRLTVL.

This clone was seen just once. CDR3 protein: CASSMWLAGRDTQYF. The CDR3 DNA is TGTGCCAGTAGTATGTGGCTAGCGGGACGAGATACGCAGTATTTT. V and J are TRBV19 and TRBJ2-3, with 9 bases aligning to TRBD2. The CDR3 runs to 15 residues. V lost 3 bases to trimming and J lost 5 bases; unmatched junction nucleotides: 6. Germline lookup yields CDR1 LNHDA and CDR2 SQIVND (reference sequence). Filled out from reference TRBV19 and TRBJ2-3, the complete variable domain reads DGGITQSPKYLFRKEGQNVTLSCEQNLNHDAMYWYRQDPGQGLRLIYYSQIVNDFQKGDIAEGYSVSREKKESFPLTVTSAQKNPTAFYLCASSMWLAGRDTQYFGPGTRLTVL.

This chain joins TRBV19 and TRBJ2-1, with TRBD1 identical over 8 bases. The V gene's germline CDR1 is LNHDA and CDR2 SQIVND (reference sequence). The CDR3 runs to 15 residues. The V gene end was trimmed by 6 bases and the J gene end by 4 bases; junction bases not matched to a gene: 8. CDR3 sequence reads: CASRTTGERYNEQFF. CDR3 nucleotide sequence: TGTGCCAGTAGGACGACAGGGGAGCGTTACAATGAGCAGTTCTTC.

The CDR3 DNA reads TGTGCCAGCACGACAGGGGGCTATGGCTACACCTTC. Translated, it gives CASTTGGYGYTF. The chain joins TRBV27 to TRBJ1-2; 9 bases are shared with TRBD1. Per the germline V gene, CDR1 is MNHEY and CDR2 is SMNVEV (reference sequence). This CDR3 contains 12 residues. With V trimmed by 7 bases and J by 4 bases, 1 base remained unmatched.

The genes are TRBV14 and TRBJ2-7; 9 bases line up with TRBD2. The CDR3 is 14 residues long. Per the germline V gene, CDR1 is SGHDN and CDR2 is FVKESK. Losses at the gene ends were 1 base for V and 5 bases for J; bases not matched to a gene: 3. CDR3 in amino acids: CASSQVGLANEQYF. In nucleotides, the CDR3 is TGTGCCAGCAGCCAAGTCGGACTAGCGAACGAGCAGTACTTC.

The J gene is TRBJ2-1, the V gene TRBV7-6; D remains unclear. The CDR3 covers 13 residues. The V gene's germline CDR1 is SGHVS and CDR2 FNYEAQ. V shed 4 bases and J shed 9 bases, with 13 bases lying between them. The CDR3 sequence: CASSSRPNSEQFF. The DNA for the CDR3 is TGTGCCAGCAGCTCTCGCCCAAACAGTGAGCAGTTCTTC.

The chain employs TRBV11-2 and TRBJ2-2, with 7 bases lining up with TRBD2. CDR3 length equals 15 residues. V was clipped by 7 bases and J by 6 bases; unmatched bases: 11. Germline assignment: CDR1 SGHAT and CDR2 FQNNGV. The CDR3 nucleotides read TGTGCCAGCATCGAGGGTAGCGGGTGGTCCGGGGAGCTGTTTTTT. The encoded protein is CASIEGSGWSGELFF.

This chain joins TRBV20-1 and TRBJ1-4; D is unclear. Germline V gives CDR1 DFQATT, CDR2 SNEGSKA (reference sequence). This CDR3 contains 11 residues. V was pared by 8 bases and J by 6 bases, with 10 bases between. DNA of the CDR3: TGCAGTTCCCTGGAGGATGAAAAACTGTTTTTT. Amino acid sequence: CSSLEDEKLFF.

This chain links TRBV6-1 with TRBJ2-1; no firm D call. This CDR3 has 15 residues. V was clipped by 2 bases and J by 7 bases, with 15 bases between them. CDR1 is MNHNS, CDR2 SASEGT, per germline. The CDR3 DNA is TGTGCCAGCAGTGAAAGTAGCAGTCGTGGAAATGAGCAGTTCTTC. This gives the protein CASSESSSRGNEQFF.